These 21 T cell receptor beta chains were sequenced from one sample in a study of T cells expressing NK-cell markers. TCRdb processed the 5' RACE reads again and assigns one entry to each CDR3 protein, with no DNA. The sample includes some 150,000 distinct CDR3 sequences. Source material: blood T cells: a sorted CD56 or NKG2C T cell subset, CD4+ or CD8+ T cells, or bulk PBMC T cells (not recorded which). These receptors were taken from a woman aged 45-65 years in good health.

The rearrangement joins TRBV11-3 to TRBJ2-1; TCRdb calls TRBD2, which cannot be checked without DNA. Germline-derived CDR1 and CDR2 are SGHNT and YENEEA. The CDR3 covers 16 residues. The CDR3 sequence: CASSSRTSGSYNEQFF.

This chain uses TRBV20-1 with TRBJ2-1. The CDR3 runs to 13 residues. Per the germline V gene, CDR1 is DFQATT and CDR2 is SNEGSKA (reference sequence). CDR3 in amino acids: CSARNDLDNEQFF.

The chain recombines TRBV2 with TRBJ2-2; TCRdb's D gene call, TRBD1, goes unchecked for lack of DNA. The germline gives CDR1 SNHLY, CDR2 FYNNEI. This CDR3 spans 15 amino acids. CDR3 amino acids: CASSETGENTGELFF. The full variable domain, its missing parts supplied by reference TRBV2 and TRBJ2-2, is EPEVTQTPSHQVTQMGQEVILRCVPISNHLYFYWYRQILGQKVEFLVSFYNNEISEKSEIFDDQFSVERPDGSNFTLKIRSTKLEDSAMYFCASSETGENTGELFFGEGSRLTVL.

The V gene is TRBV3-1, the J gene TRBJ1-2; TCRdb reports TRBD1, a call that lacks DNA to check it against. Germline CDR1 reads LGHDT; CDR2 reads YNNKEL (reference sequence). The length of the CDR3 is 12 residues. The chain's CDR3 is CASSQAGDGYTF.

This sequence joins TRBV9 and TRBJ1-1; the D call of TRBD1 rests on TCRdb alone, since no DNA is present to check it. The CDR3 runs 15 residues. The germline V gene has CDR1 SGDLS and CDR2 YYNGEE. The chain's CDR3 is CASSPPSRGLSEAFF.

V is TRBV6-1 and J is TRBJ2-1; TCRdb indicates TRBD1, and absent DNA this call remains unverified. This CDR3 is built from 18 residues. Per germline, CDR1 MNHNS and CDR2 SASEGT. CDR3 amino acids: CASRRTGGFNPSYNEQFF.

This rearrangement joins TRBV6-1 to TRBJ1-1; the TCRdb D gene call, TRBD1, has no DNA to confirm it. Germline-derived CDR1 and CDR2 are MNHNS and SASEGT. The CDR3 sequence is 15 residues long. The CDR3 here is CASSEAPGDCPEAFF.

CDR3 in amino acids: CASSLGLAGNIQYF. The chain links TRBV13 to TRBJ2-4. This CDR3 contains 14 residues. Germline-derived CDR1 and CDR2 are PRHDT and FYEKMQ (reference sequence). Based on the CDR3 plus reference TRBV13 and TRBJ2-4, the full variable domain is AAGVIQSPRHLIKEKRETATLKCYPIPRHDTVYWYQQGPGQDPQFLISFYEKMQSDKGSIPDRFSAQQFSDYHSELNMSSLELGDSALYFCASSLGLAGNIQYFGAGTRLSVL.

CDR3 sequence: CASSIPHGDASGGELFF. The chain joins TRBV9 to TRBJ2-2; TCRdb proposes TRBD1, but this gene call is untestable without DNA. There are 17 residues in the CDR3. Germline V gene lookup returns CDR1 SGDLS and CDR2 YYNGEE.

The chain links TRBV14 to TRBJ2-1; TCRdb's D call of TRBD1 is untestable without DNA. The CDR3 has 15 residues. Germline V gives CDR1 SGHDN, CDR2 FVKESK. CDR3 region: CASSLGTGAYNEQFF. The full variable domain, with the rest looked up from reference TRBV14 and TRBJ2-1, is EAGVTQFPSHSVIEKGQTVTLRCDPISGHDNLYWYRRVMGKEIKFLLHFVKESKQDESGMPNNRFLAERTGGTYSTLKVQPAELEDSGVYFCASSLGTGAYNEQFFGPGTRLTVL.

The J gene is TRBJ2-3, the V gene TRBV11-2. The CDR3 is 14 residues long. Germline V CDR1 and CDR2: SGHAT, FQNNGV. The CDR3 protein is CASSFASLVDTQYF.

The chain employs TRBV27 and TRBJ1-4; TCRdb indicates TRBD1, and absent DNA this call remains unverified. Germline CDR1 reads MNHEY; CDR2 reads SMNVEV (reference sequence). The CDR3 length is 18 residues. CDR3 amino acids: CASSATIQGPATNEKLFF.

V is TRBV6-5 and J is TRBJ2-2; TCRdb calls TRBD2, which cannot be checked without DNA. The CDR3 spans 16 residues. CDR1 and CDR2 from the germline V gene are MNHEY and SVGAGI. This chain's CDR3 is CASCPSGGLHTGELFF.

This chain uses TRBV4-2 with TRBJ2-2; TCRdb designates TRBD1, a call that cannot be tested without DNA. This CDR3 spans 17 amino acids. Germline-derived CDR1 and CDR2 are LGHNA and YNFKEQ. The CDR3 sequence: CASSQATAGTPTGELFF.

J is TRBJ2-2 and V is TRBV7-8; no DNA is available, so the TRBD1 call from TCRdb remains unchecked. Germline loops: CDR1 SGHVS, CDR2 FQNEAQ. This CDR3 contains 15 residues. The CDR3 spells CASSPGTGGSGELFF.

The chain has TRBV20-1 and TRBJ1-5. This CDR3 has 15 residues. The germline gives CDR1 DFQATT, CDR2 SNEGSKA (reference sequence). CDR3 sequence: CSAREKGQSNQPQHF.

The gene calls are TRBV3-1 and TRBJ2-5. Germline assignment: CDR1 LGHDT and CDR2 YNNKEL (reference sequence). CDR3 length: 11 amino acids. The CDR3 sequence: CASSQEQTQYF.

The V gene is TRBV14, the J gene TRBJ2-1; TCRdb lists TRBD2, though no DNA is available to test this call. The germline V gene encodes CDR1 SGHDN and CDR2 FVKESK. The CDR3 is 14 residues long. CDR3 sequence reads: CASRLAGGPDEQFF. Together with reference TRBV14 and TRBJ2-1, the CDR3 gives the full variable domain: EAGVTQFPSHSVIEKGQTVTLRCDPISGHDNLYWYRRVMGKEIKFLLHFVKESKQDESGMPNNRFLAERTGGTYSTLKVQPAELEDSGVYFCASRLAGGPDEQFFGPGTRLTVL.

The V gene is TRBV20-1, the J gene TRBJ2-7. The CDR3 consists of 13 residues. Germline V gives CDR1 DFQATT, CDR2 SNEGSKA (reference sequence). The CDR3: CSARDDFGEEQYF.

The rearrangement links TRBV12-5 to TRBJ1-1. Germline assignment: CDR1 LGHNT and CDR2 FRNRAP. There are 12 residues in the CDR3. The CDR3 protein is CASSLGTTEAFF.

J is TRBJ2-7 and V is TRBV4-1; checking the TCRdb D call of TRBD2 is not possible without DNA. Germline CDR1 MGHRA, CDR2 YSYEKL. This CDR3 spans 16 amino acids. CDR3 residues: CASSQDRLAGMYEQYF.